This is a list of T cell receptor beta chains from one sample in a study of chemoradiotherapy in HPV16-positive cancers. Produced via immunoSEQ multiplex PCR; TCRdb's table is partial and in-frame only. In the table there are 8,000 to 9,500 clones, roughly 70% of which are singletons. The specimen comprised tumor tissue, sampled from a patient who underwent chemoradiotherapy. The receptor source for this set is a human donor with HPV-associated anogenital cancer. CDR3s include the opening cysteine and the closing phenylalanine or tryptophan. Size values are once, few and many counts, or a class for expanded clones, and some rows have none.

TRBV19	few	TRBJ2-7	CASSNPGTSTYEQYF
TRBV12-5	NA	TRBJ1-6	CASGLEGLESPLHF
TRBV15	once	TRBJ1-4	CATSRNSNEKLFF
TRBV5-1	NA	TRBJ1-5	CASSLDPHRDNQPQHF
TRBV2	few	TRBJ2-5	CASSERRAQETQYF
TRBV28	NA	TRBJ1-1	CASRTGTASSQTEAFF
TRBV29-1	once	TRBJ1-6	CSVARLTGSDSPLHF
TRBV19	NA	TRBJ1-5	CASSIARDHSNQPQHF
TRBV30	NA	TRBJ1-4	CAWNQDSNEKLFF
TRBV9	NA	TRBJ1-3	CASSVTGGSGNTIYF
TRBV5-5	NA	TRBJ1-1	CASSSETGGRTEAFF
TRBV11-2	NA	TRBJ2-2	CASSLLTASGELFF
TRBV5-5	few	TRBJ1-1	CASSLGDTKQAFF
TRBV2	NA	TRBJ2-7	CASSGPFYEQYF
TRBV5-1	NA	TRBJ1-5	CASSLSGQNNQPQHF
TRBV6-6	NA	TRBJ1-2	CASTEPEAVGGYTF
TRBV28	NA	TRBJ2-5	CASSLIGTETQYF
TRBV7-9	NA	TRBJ2-3	CASSQRRTDTQYF
TRBV19	NA	TRBJ2-3	CASSYDRGRGDTQYF
TRBV6-1	once	TRBJ1-2	CASTWGRAGGYTF
TRBV28	NA	TRBJ1-6	CASSLGTRSSYNSPLHF
TRBV29-1	NA	TRBJ2-3	CSVETFTDTQYF
TRBV7-3	NA	TRBJ2-5	CASSQSGSGGTQYF
TRBV29-1	NA	TRBJ2-4	CSVGASGGGVAKNIQYF
TRBV9	NA	TRBJ2-7	CASSVGGRYEQYF
TRBV21-1	NA	TRBJ2-1	CASSKAGREGPYNEQFF
TRBV7-2	NA	TRBJ1-2	CASSSGTGPATF
TRBV5-1	NA	TRBJ1-4	CASSIGHTNEKLFF
TRBV29-1	few	TRBJ2-1	CSVEPGTSYNEQFF
TRBV6-5	NA	TRBJ1-6	CASSPSRYNSPLHF
TRBV20-1	once	TRBJ2-7	CSASGPYEQYF
TRBV5-8	NA	TRBJ1-4	CATGFWGHEKLFF
TRBV7-9	NA	TRBJ2-7	CASSQKFKGTSYEQYF
TRBV5-1	NA	TRBJ2-1	CASSLGDTYNEQFF
TRBV7-9	medium-sized	TRBJ2-3	CASSLLLAGLTDTQYF
TRBV7-2	NA	NA	CASSLDPSSYEQYF
TRBV29-1	NA	TRBJ2-7	CSVELAGAYEQYF
TRBV2	once	TRBJ2-2	CASSVTGPFPGELFF
TRBV5-4	NA	TRBJ2-5	CASSFTGDQETQYF
TRBV21-1	NA	TRBJ2-7	CASSPLGGQGVLSRYEQYF
TRBV18	NA	TRBJ1-2	CASSPRTGDGYTF
TRBV10-3	NA	TRBJ1-1	CAIRRDRERNTEAFF
TRBV4-1	NA	TRBJ2-5	CASSQGDRGLGQTQYF
TRBV21-1	NA	TRBJ2-4	CASSKTRDCDRGTLAKNIQYF
TRBV13	NA	TRBJ1-6	CASSLGGAGPRSPLHF